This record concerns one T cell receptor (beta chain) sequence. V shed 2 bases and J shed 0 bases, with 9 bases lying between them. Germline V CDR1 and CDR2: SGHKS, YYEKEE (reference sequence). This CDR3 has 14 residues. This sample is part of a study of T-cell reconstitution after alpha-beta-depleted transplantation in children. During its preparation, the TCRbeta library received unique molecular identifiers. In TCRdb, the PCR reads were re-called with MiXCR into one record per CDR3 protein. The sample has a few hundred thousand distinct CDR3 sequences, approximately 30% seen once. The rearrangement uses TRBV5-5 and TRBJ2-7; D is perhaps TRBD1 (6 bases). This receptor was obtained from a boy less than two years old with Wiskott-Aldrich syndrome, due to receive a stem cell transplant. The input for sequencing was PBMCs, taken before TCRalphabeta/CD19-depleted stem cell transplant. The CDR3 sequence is CASSLRQDSYEQYF. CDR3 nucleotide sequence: TGTGCCAGCAGCTTACGACAGGACTCCTACGAGCAGTACTTC.